Presented here are 26 T cell receptor beta chains from one specimen sequenced in a study of blood T cell repertoires in COVID-19. Generated by immunoSEQ multiplex PCR, the TCRdb table keeps only in-frame clones and is missing some. The table shows 300,000 to 400,000 clones, with 88% occurring only once. The sample consisted of PBMCs or T cells enriched from blood (not recorded which). These receptors were obtained from a man aged 25-45 years who had recovered from COVID-19.

The genes are TRBV4-1 and TRBJ2-3; 8 nucleotides align to TRBD2. Germline CDR1 reads MGHRA; CDR2 reads YSYEKL. CDR3 length equals 17 residues. The V segment lost 2 bases and the J segment 5 bases; nucleotides outside the gene matches: 12. Here the CDR3 DNA reads TGCGCCAGCAGCCAAAGCCCCTCTAGCGGGCAGGGAGATACGCAGTATTTT. Protein sequence: CASSQSPSSGQGDTQYF.

The chain links TRBV6-5 to TRBJ1-5, with no clear D. From germline, CDR1 is MNHEY and CDR2 SVGAGI. Trimming left V 7 bases short and J 3 bases short, with 13 bases between. CDR3 size: 14 residues. The CDR3 region is CASKPSGFNQPQHF. For the CDR3, the DNA is TGTGCCAGCAAGCCGTCGGGGTTCAATCAGCCCCAGCATTTT.

The J gene is TRBJ2-7, the V gene TRBV7-2; 7 nucleotides agree with TRBD1. The germline V gene encodes CDR1 SGHTA and CDR2 FQGNSA. The V and J ends lost 3 bases and 0 bases, in that order; junction bases with no gene match: 2. This CDR3 has 14 residues. CDR3 residues: CASSLTGSSYEQYF. The DNA of the CDR3 is TGTGCCAGCAGCTTGACAGGGAGCTCCTACGAGCAGTACTTC.

The rearrangement joins TRBV10-3 to TRBJ2-5, with D possibly being TRBD1 (6 bases). The V gene's germline CDR1 is ENHRY and CDR2 SYGVKD. Trimming took off 3 bases at V and 2 bases at J, with 10 bases between the two ends. The CDR3 totals 14 residues. The CDR3 DNA sequence: TGTGCCATCAGTGATCCCGGACAGCAAGAGACCCAGTACTTC. Translating it yields CAISDPGQQETQYF.

This clone was detected only a few times. The gene calls are TRBV19 and TRBJ1-1; TRBD1 might be the D (6 bases). Trimming cost V 6 bases and J 5 bases, with 13 bases left between them. This CDR3 comprises 13 residues. Germline lookup yields CDR1 LNHDA and CDR2 SQIVND (reference sequence). The CDR3 is CASSRTDSTEAFF. CDR3 nucleotides: TGTGCCAGTAGCCGGACAGATTCAACTGAAGCTTTCTTT.

J is TRBJ1-6 and V is TRBV24-1; 7 nucleotides line up with TRBD1. V dropped 3 bases and J dropped 9; count of bases not matched to a gene: 7. CDR1 and CDR2 from the germline V gene are KGHDR and SFDVKD. The CDR3 contains 15 residues. The chain's CDR3 is CATSDRDSRGSPLHF. The CDR3 DNA reads TGTGCCACCAGTGATCGGGACAGCCGTGGTTCACCCCTCCACTTT.

V usage is TRBV9 and J usage is TRBJ2-5; 10 bases match TRBD2. With V trimmed by 0 bases and J by 3 bases, 2 bases remained unmatched. Germline V gene data show CDR1 as SGDLS and CDR2 as YYNGEE. The CDR3 runs 15 residues. CDR3 in DNA: TGTGCCAGCAGCGTAGCTGGGACTAGCGAAGAGACCCAGTACTTC. Its protein is CASSVAGTSEETQYF.

This clone was picked up one time. The V call is TRBV28, the J call TRBJ2-3; TRBD2 agrees at 12 bases. J gave up 4 bases and V 5 bases, and 7 bases lay outside the gene matches. There are 16 residues in the CDR3. Germline loops: CDR1 MDHEN, CDR2 SYDVKM. DNA of the CDR3: TGTGCCAGCAGTCCGGGACTAGCGGGTATCTCAGATACGCAGTATTTT. It yields the protein CASSPGLAGISDTQYF.

The chain recombines TRBV3-1 (or the pseudogene TRBV3-2) with TRBJ1-5; no clear D gene. The V end lost 0 bases, the J end lost 6 bases, and 6 bases lay between the germline ends. CDR1 and CDR2 (germline): LGHDT, YNNKEL (reference sequence). This CDR3 comprises 13 residues. CDR3 residues: CASSQDLIQPQHF. CDR3 nucleotides: TGTGCCAGCAGCCAAGATCTTATTCAGCCCCAGCATTTT.

J is TRBJ2-6 and V is TRBV30, with unresolved D. V lost 2 bases and J 0 bases, leaving 20 bases between the germline ends. The germline V gene encodes CDR1 GTSNPN and CDR2 SVGIG (reference sequence). The CDR3 is 19 residues long. This CDR3 is CAWSPRPKLGLSGANVLTF. The CDR3, as DNA: TGTGCCTGGAGTCCCCGCCCCAAACTGGGCCTCTCTGGGGCCAACGTCCTGACTTTC.

V usage is TRBV7-8 and J usage is TRBJ2-7; tentatively, D is TRBD1 (5 bases). V was shortened by 2 bases and J by 3 bases, with 17 bases between the two germline ends. This CDR3 is 16 amino acids long. Germline V gene data show CDR1 as SGHVS and CDR2 as FQNEAQ. The CDR3 sequence: CASSLNTGISLYEQYF. The CDR3, as DNA: TGTGCCAGCAGCTTAAATACAGGTATTTCTCTCTACGAGCAGTACTTC.

The chain recombines TRBV28 with TRBJ2-5; weak D call: TRBD2 (6 bases). Judging by the DNA end, TRBJ2-7 fits better; the J call may be wrong. The CDR3 contains 15 residues. The germline V gene encodes CDR1 MDHEN and CDR2 SYDVKM. The CDR3 loop is CASSPASGRTYEQYF. The CDR3 bases are TGTGCCAGCAGTCCCGCGTCGGGGAGGACCTACGAGCAGTACTTC.

This rearrangement joins TRBV7-9 to TRBJ1-3, with D maybe TRBD1 (5 bases). The V gene lost 1 base and the J gene lost 2 bases, with 9 bases spanning the gap. The germline gives CDR1 SEHNR, CDR2 FQNEAQ (reference sequence). The CDR3 length is 15 residues. The chain's CDR3 is CASSLGGGPGNTIYF. DNA of the CDR3: TGTGCCAGCAGCTTAGGGGGGGGACCTGGAAACACCATATATTTT. Drawing the rest from reference TRBV7-9 and TRBJ1-3, the complete variable domain is DTGVSQNPRHKITKRGQNVTFRCDPISEHNRLYWYRQTLGQGPEFLTYFQNEAQLEKSRLLSDRFSAERPKGSFSTLEIQRTEQGDSAMYLCASSLGGGPGNTIYFGEGSWLTVV.

The rearrangement uses TRBV5-5 and TRBJ1-1, with D tentatively TRBD1 (6 bases). CDR1 and CDR2 (germline): SGHKS, YYEKEE (reference sequence). V was trimmed by 2 bases and J by 1 base, leaving 9 bases between them. This CDR3 contains 14 residues. The DNA for the CDR3 is TGTGCCAGCAGCTTCGACAGGCCGAACACTGAAGCTTTCTTT. Translation gives CASSFDRPNTEAFF.

The chain carries TRBV25-1 and TRBJ1-6; 7 positions match TRBD1. The CDR3 is made up of 16 amino acids. CDR1 and CDR2 (germline): MGHDK, SYGVNS. Unmatched junction bases numbered 11, after V lost 5 bases and J lost 7 bases. The CDR3 loop reads CASSTIRDSINSPLHF. CDR3 nucleotides: TGTGCCAGCAGTACAATCCGGGACAGCATCAATTCACCCCTCCACTTT.

This chain joins TRBV5-1 and TRBJ1-1; 9 bases are a match to TRBD1. With V trimmed by 2 bases and J by 4 bases, 3 bases remained unmatched. The germline V gene encodes CDR1 SGHRS and CDR2 YFSETQ. CDR3 length: 14 residues. As DNA, the CDR3 is TGCGCCAGCAGCTTACAGGGGGCTACCACTGAAGCTTTCTTT. Encoded protein: CASSLQGATTEAFF.

The gene calls are TRBV19 and TRBJ1-6; TRBD1 agrees at 9 bases. The V segment lost 2 bases and the J segment 7 bases; nucleotides outside the gene matches: 6. The CDR3 runs 16 residues. Germline-derived CDR1 and CDR2 are LNHDA and SQIVND (reference sequence). The CDR3 DNA reads TGTGCCAGTAGTATAAGCACCGGGACAGGGAATTCACCCCTCCACTTT. Translation: CASSISTGTGNSPLHF.

This chain connects TRBV27 to TRBJ2-7; the D gene is possibly TRBD2 (6 bases). Germline lookup yields CDR1 MNHEY and CDR2 SMNVEV (reference sequence). Trimming left V 6 bases short and J 0 bases short, with 9 bases between. The CDR3 is 13 residues long. The CDR3 loop is CASRGGSSYEQYF. The CDR3 region has the DNA TGTGCCAGCAGGGGGGGTAGCTCCTACGAGCAGTACTTC.

This clone was found once. J is TRBJ1-1 and V is TRBV6-5; a possible D gene is TRBD1 (6 bases). This CDR3 contains 14 residues. CDR1 is MNHEY and CDR2 is SVGAGI in the germline V gene. V lost 6 bases to trimming and J lost 1 base, with 12 bases between them. The chain's CDR3 is CASSLSRGNTEAFF. The CDR3 DNA follows: TGTGCCAGCAGCCTATCCAGGGGGAACACTGAAGCTTTCTTT.

The chain has TRBV10-3 and TRBJ2-2; 10 nucleotides agree with TRBD2. Germline V gene sequence: CDR1 ENHRY, CDR2 SYGVKD. CDR3 length equals 16 residues. The V segment lost 7 bases and the J segment 4 bases; nucleotides outside the gene matches: 9. CDR3 sequence reads: CAIKRSGGAFTGELFF. The CDR3 DNA is TGTGCCATCAAACGGAGCGGGGGGGCCTTCACCGGGGAGCTGTTTTTT.

Here the CDR3 DNA reads TGTGCCAGCAGCGTGTCCCCAGAGTCCGGGGTCTACAATGAGCAGTTCTTC. Its protein product is CASSVSPESGVYNEQFF. The J gene is TRBJ2-1, the V gene TRBV7-2, with a tentative D call TRBD2 (5 bases). The CDR3 has 17 residues. The germline V gene has CDR1 SGHTA and CDR2 FQGNSA. V was clipped by 5 bases and J by 3 bases, with 20 bases between them.

The gene calls are TRBV28 and TRBJ2-1, with 9 bases identical to TRBD1. CDR3 length: 14 amino acids. Germline V gives CDR1 MDHEN, CDR2 SYDVKM. Unmatched junction bases numbered 4, after V lost 6 bases and J lost 4 bases. The CDR3 spells CASRGDRAYNEQFF. The CDR3 DNA follows: TGTGCCAGCAGAGGGGACAGGGCGTACAATGAGCAGTTCTTC.

This chain joins TRBV9 and TRBJ1-6; no clear D. Looked up from germline, CDR1 is SGDLS and CDR2 is YYNGEE. This CDR3 comprises 12 residues. V was trimmed by 0 bases and J by 11 bases, leaving 6 bases between them. CDR3 nucleotide sequence: TGTGCCAGCAGCGTAGCGGGAGCACCCCTCCACTTT. Protein: CASSVAGAPLHF.

CDR3 nucleotides: TGCGCCAGCGCCGGGACAGGGGGCGTCGGGAATGAAAAACTGTTTTTT. Amino acids: CASAGTGGVGNEKLFF. This chain links TRBV5-1 with TRBJ1-4; 12 bases are shared with TRBD1. CDR1 is SGHRS, CDR2 YFSETQ, per germline. The CDR3 loop spans 16 amino acids. With 7 bases clipped from V and 5 bases from J, the junction kept 9 bases outside the gene matches.

The chain has TRBV5-4 and TRBJ2-3; TRBD2 is a possible D gene (7 bases). The CDR3 is made up of 16 amino acids. Between the trimmed V and J ends, which lost 4 bases and 0 bases, there was a span of 15 bases. Looked up from germline, CDR1 is SGHNT and CDR2 is YYREEE (reference sequence). The CDR3 protein is CASSGGGAVSTDTQYF. In DNA, the CDR3 is TGTGCCAGCAGCGGAGGGGGGGCTGTGAGCACAGATACGCAGTATTTT. The complete variable domain, with remaining parts taken from reference TRBV5-4 and TRBJ2-3, reads ETGVTQSPTHLIKTRGQQVTLRCSSQSGHNTVSWYQQALGQGPQFIFQYYREEENGRGNFPPRFSGLQFPNYSSELNVNALELDDSALYLCASSGGGAVSTDTQYFGPGTRLTVL.

With regard to this clone: The junction differs from germline at one of its ends, possibly a read error. The genes are TRBV28 and TRBJ2-7; weak D call: TRBD1 (6 bases). This CDR3 spans 11 amino acids. CDR1 and CDR2 (germline): MDHEN, SYDVKM. Here the CDR3 DNA reads TGTGCCAGCAGTTCTACTACAGGGTCCCACTTC. Residues: CASSSTTGSHF.